Below are 7 T cell receptor beta chains sequenced from a single sample in a study of regulatory and conventional T cells in RAG deficiency. The sorted conventional CD4+ T cells were CD25-low and CD127-high, with genomic DNA sequenced. Clones were sequenced by immunoSEQ multiplex PCR, and TCRdb holds only the in-frame ones, with some missing. The sample contains about 1,400 clones, more than 65% of which appear only once. Material for sequencing was CD4+ effector T cells sorted from blood. These TCRs come from a human donor with RAG deficiency presenting as severe combined immunodeficiency.

This clone was counted only a few times. This chain joins TRBV7-9 and TRBJ1-3; unclear D gene. This CDR3 comprises 13 residues. Germline-derived CDR1 and CDR2 are SEHNR and FQNEAQ (reference sequence). V lost 3 bases and J lost 4, with 7 bases in between. The CDR3 nucleotides are TGTGCCAGCAGCTTCCTCCGGGGAAACACCATATATTTT. This translates into CASSFLRGNTIYF.

In this sample, this clone turned up a few times. The chain uses TRBV4-2 and TRBJ1-5, with D tentatively TRBD1 (5 bases). Germline values: CDR1 LGHNA, CDR2 YNFKEQ. This CDR3 comprises 13 residues. V was cut by 5 bases and J by 1 base, with 6 bases left in between. CDR3 DNA: TGTGCCAGCAGCTCAGGGAGCAATCAGCCCCAGCATTTT. Translating gives CASSSGSNQPQHF.

V usage is TRBV28 and J usage is TRBJ2-5; 8 positions agree with TRBD2. Trimming removed 2 bases from V and 5 bases from J; junction bases left unmatched: 7. This CDR3 region has 15 residues. Per the germline V gene, CDR1 is MDHEN and CDR2 is SYDVKM. This CDR3 reads CASSLAGGGRETQYF. DNA for the CDR3: TGTGCCAGCAGTTTAGCGGGGGGAGGACGGGAGACCCAGTACTTC.

The chain employs TRBV28 and TRBJ1-2; 7 bases fit TRBD1. Germline values: CDR1 MDHEN, CDR2 SYDVKM. The CDR3 length is 13 residues. The J segment lost 12 bases and the V segment lost 1 base, leaving 8 bases of the junction unmatched. CDR3 coding DNA: TGTGCCAGCAGTTTATCGGCAGGGGGTTATGACACCTTC. This encodes CASSLSAGGYDTF.

The chain has TRBV30 and TRBJ1-1; D remains ambiguous. V dropped 1 base and J dropped 8 bases, with 14 bases sitting between them. Germline loops: CDR1 GTSNPN, CDR2 SVGIG (reference sequence). The CDR3 contains 13 residues. The CDR3 loop reads CAWSEGVGIEAFF. CDR3 DNA sequence: TGTGCCTGGAGTGAAGGAGTCGGAATCGAAGCTTTCTTT.

The chain uses TRBV5-1 and TRBJ2-7; 7 nucleotides align to TRBD2. The CDR3 sequence is 15 residues long. The V segment lost 4 bases and the J segment 3 bases; nucleotides outside the gene matches: 10. Germline V gives CDR1 SGHRS, CDR2 YFSETQ. CDR3 in DNA: TGCGCCAGCAGCCCTCGACTAGCTGGGTACTACGAGCAGTACTTC. It encodes CASSPRLAGYYEQYF.

The rearrangement uses TRBV29-1 and TRBJ2-7; tentatively, D is TRBD1 or TRBD2 (5 bases each). V gave up 8 bases and J gave up 1 base, with 18 bases separating them. Per germline, CDR1 SQVTM and CDR2 ANQGSEA. The CDR3 is 14 residues long. CDR3 bases: TGCAGCATACTGTCATGGGACGGATCCTACGAGCAGTACTTC. Protein product: CSILSWDGSYEQYF.